This T cell receptor (beta chain) was retrieved from a study of regulatory T cells in long-lasting Graves disease. Study-wide findings and caveats: Persistent Graves' disease cases displayed lower TCR diversity than newly diagnosed ones. When disease was persistent, TRBV28, TRBJ1-2 and TRBJ2-5 were the favored segments.

In germline, CDR1 is MNHNS, CDR2 SASEGT. The CDR3 runs to 15 residues. The ends lost 6 bases at V and 0 bases at J; junction bases unmatched: 5. Building the TCR beta libraries relied on iRepertoire HTBI primers, and CDR3 regions underwent Arm-PCR. In TCRdb, the multiplex PCR reads were re-called with MiXCR into one record per CDR3 protein. The sample has approximately 230,000 distinct CDR3 sequences; 18% are singletons. As for time point: newly diagnosed GD, antithyroid drugs for less than 3 months. The TCR library was prepared using RNA isolated from PBMCs. Many counts were recorded for this clonotype. Antigen: not known.

The sequence was obtained from a female donor with Graves disease. The chain employs TRBV6-1 and TRBJ2-1; 7 bases line up with TRBD2. The specimen comprised peripheral blood mononuclear cells (PBMCs), sampled at new diagnosis, from a patient treated with antithyroid drugs. Here the CDR3 reads CASSLAVSSYNEQFF. The CDR3 bases are TGTGCCAGCAGCCTAGCGGTAAGCTCCTACAATGAGCAGTTCTTC.